These 31 T cell receptor beta chains were all obtained from the same sample, sequenced in a study of CD8 T cells in ankylosing spondylitis. Each CDR3 protein is one row after TCRdb ran MiXCR on the 5' RACE reads. The sample has roughly 230,000 distinct CDR3 sequences, around 8% seen once. Material: blood, either unsorted or a sorted T cell fraction (not recorded which). Source of these receptors: a female donor with ankylosing spondylitis or in good health (not recorded which).

V and J are TRBV4-3 and TRBJ2-5; 14 positions match TRBD2. The CDR3 sequence is 15 residues long. The V segment lost 4 bases and the J segment 3 bases; nucleotides outside the gene matches: 1. The germline gives CDR1 LGHNA, CDR2 YSLEER. CDR3 DNA: TGCGCCAGCAGCCGGGGACTAGCGGGAGAAGAGACCCAGTACTTC. Translation gives CASSRGLAGEETQYF.

This clonotype was detected only a few times. This chain uses TRBV7-2 with TRBJ2-1; TRBD2 matches at 7 bases. This CDR3 contains 14 residues. Trimming took 5 bases from V and 8 from J; bases not matched to a gene: 9. Per germline, CDR1 SGHTA and CDR2 FQGNSA. The chain's CDR3 is CASSGATSVDEQFF. The DNA of the CDR3 is TGTGCCAGCAGCGGGGCTACTAGCGTCGATGAGCAGTTCTTC.

This chain joins TRBV15 and TRBJ2-5; D may be TRBD2 (6 bases). Germline CDR1 and CDR2: LNHNV and YYDKDF (reference sequence). With 1 base removed from V and 5 bases from J, the gap between germline ends came to 14 bases. The CDR3 spans 15 residues. This CDR3 reads CATSRVLGSKETQYF. In DNA, the CDR3 is TGTGCCACCAGCAGAGTCCTCGGGAGCAAGGAGACCCAGTACTTC.

This clonotype was found many times. V is TRBV11-3 and J is TRBJ2-1; D is unclear. The CDR3 is 14 amino acids. With 3 bases removed from V and 9 bases from J, the gap between germline ends came to 15 bases. CDR1 SGHNT and CDR2 YENEEA come from the germline V gene. This chain's CDR3 is CASSLSGPLGEQFF. Here the CDR3 DNA reads TGTGCCAGCAGCTTGAGTGGGCCCTTAGGTGAGCAGTTCTTC.

The sample holds many counts of this clonotype. The chain recombines TRBV25-1 with TRBJ1-4; 9 bases fit TRBD1. The V and J ends lost 4 bases and 7 bases, in that order; junction bases with no gene match: 13. Germline lookup yields CDR1 MGHDK and CDR2 SYGVNS. The CDR3 is 17 residues long. The CDR3 DNA is TGTGCCAGCAGTGCATCCGGGACAGGGATTAACGGTGAAAAACTGTTTTTT. Its protein is CASSASGTGINGEKLFF.

At least ten counts were recorded for this clonotype. The chain is built from TRBV5-1 and TRBJ1-1; maybe TRBD1 (6 bases). From germline, CDR1 is SGHRS and CDR2 YFSETQ. This CDR3 has 14 residues. The V and J ends lost 3 bases and 3 bases respectively, with 12 bases between them. CDR3 in amino acids: CASSSQGPHTEAFF. CDR3 nucleotide sequence: TGCGCCAGCAGCTCTCAGGGGCCCCACACTGAAGCTTTCTTT.

Note on this clonotype: This could be a read error, since a much larger clone is one nucleotide away. The chain recombines TRBV12-3 or TRBV12-4 with TRBJ2-7; D is perhaps TRBD1 (5 bases). This CDR3 has 14 amino acids. The V end was cut by 0 bases, the J end by 3 bases, with 9 bases between. CDR3 amino acids: CASSLADTGYEQYF. CDR3 sequence (DNA): TGTGCCAGCAGTTTAGCGGACACCGGCTACGAGCAGTACTTC.

In its sample, this clonotype was seen many times. The chain has TRBV5-6 and TRBJ2-1; TRBD2 is a possible D gene (6 bases). The CDR3 has 17 residues. Germline V gene sequence: CDR1 SGHDT, CDR2 YYEEEE. The V gene lost 2 bases and the J gene lost 0 bases, with 15 bases spanning the gap. CDR3 in amino acids: CASSLVPAGLSYNEQFF. CDR3 DNA sequence: TGTGCCAGCAGCTTAGTACCAGCGGGCCTCTCCTACAATGAGCAGTTCTTC.

The table lists this clonotype with many counts. J is TRBJ2-7 and V is TRBV10-3; D is perhaps TRBD1 or TRBD2 (5 bases each). CDR3 size: 15 residues. V lost 3 bases, J lost 2 bases, and 14 bases lay in between. Per germline, CDR1 ENHRY and CDR2 SYGVKD. The CDR3 DNA reads as TGTGCCATCAGTGACTCCGGACGGGACCCCTACGAGCAGTACTTC. Translation gives CAISDSGRDPYEQYF.

This clonotype was recorded many times. This sequence joins TRBV7-6 and TRBJ1-3, with D perhaps matching TRBD1 (5 bases). Trimming pared 3 bases from V and 1 base from J, leaving 7 bases between. The CDR3 contains 14 residues. The germline V gene has CDR1 SGHVS and CDR2 FNYEAQ. The CDR3: CASSLRGSGNTIYF. CDR3 sequence (DNA): TGTGCCAGCAGCTTGAGGGGATCTGGAAACACCATATATTTT.

This clonotype was observed at least ten times. This sequence joins TRBV7-9 and TRBJ1-4; D is ambiguous. The V end was cut by 3 bases, the J end by 3 bases, with 11 bases between. Germline values: CDR1 SEHNR, CDR2 FQNEAQ (reference sequence). This CDR3 contains 15 residues. The CDR3 sequence: CASSFSNSPNEKLFF. The CDR3 region has the DNA TGTGCCAGCAGCTTTTCGAACAGCCCTAATGAAAAACTGTTTTTT.

This clonotype showed up just a few times. V usage is TRBV4-3 and J usage is TRBJ2-3; 7 bases are shared with TRBD2. V dropped 0 bases and J dropped 4; count of bases not matched to a gene: 1. Germline V CDR1 and CDR2: LGHNA, YSLEER. This CDR3 region has 14 residues. This chain's CDR3 is CASSQDGRPDTQYF. The CDR3 DNA is TGCGCCAGCAGCCAAGACGGGAGGCCAGATACGCAGTATTTT.

This clonotype was recorded at least ten times. The chain combines TRBV18 with TRBJ2-1; D is possibly TRBD1 (5 bases). Trimming cost V 5 bases and J 0 bases, with 14 bases left between them. Looked up from germline, CDR1 is KGHSH and CDR2 is LQKENI. This CDR3 has 16 amino acids. The CDR3 sequence: CASSFGHPGSYNEQFF. The CDR3 nucleotides read TGTGCCAGCTCATTTGGACACCCCGGCTCCTACAATGAGCAGTTCTTC.

This clonotype has ten or more counts. This rearrangement joins TRBV25-1 to TRBJ1-3; 7 nucleotides align to TRBD1. The CDR3 loop spans 15 amino acids. Trimming cost V 7 bases and J 3 bases; bases outside gene matches: 9. The germline V gene encodes CDR1 MGHDK and CDR2 SYGVNS. DNA for the CDR3: TGTGCCAGCAAAAGCCGGGACAGAGATGGAAACACCATATATTTT. This sequence encodes CASKSRDRDGNTIYF.

In its sample, this clonotype was seen many times. This chain uses TRBV15 with TRBJ2-1; TRBD2 matches 7 bases. The J segment lost 9 bases and the V segment lost 0 bases, leaving 8 bases of the junction unmatched. The germline gives CDR1 LNHNV, CDR2 YYDKDF (reference sequence). The CDR3 sequence is 15 residues long. The CDR3 protein is CATSRDPSGKSEQFF. CDR3 DNA: TGTGCCACCAGCAGAGATCCCAGCGGGAAAAGTGAGCAGTTCTTC.

This clonotype was counted many times. V and J are TRBV11-3 and TRBJ2-3; 9 nucleotides agree with TRBD2. The V gene end was trimmed by 5 bases and the J gene end by 5 bases; junction bases not matched to a gene: 11. In germline, CDR1 is SGHNT, CDR2 YENEEA. The length of the CDR3 is 16 residues. The CDR3 DNA is TGTGCCAGCAGCCCCGGTGGAGCGGGAGGAGGAGATACGCAGTATTTT. It specifies CASSPGGAGGGDTQYF.

In its sample, this clonotype was seen many times. This chain connects TRBV4-3 to TRBJ2-7; a weak D match, TRBD2 (6 bases). The germline V and J ends were trimmed by 2 bases and 2 bases, with 16 bases remaining between them. Germline CDR1 LGHNA, CDR2 YSLEER. The CDR3 covers 16 residues. The CDR3: CASSQSPGSGAYEQYF. The CDR3 coding sequence is TGCGCCAGCAGCCAAAGTCCGGGTAGCGGAGCCTACGAGCAGTACTTC.

This clonotype was observed a handful of times. The chain has TRBV5-5 and TRBJ2-3, with 9 bases matching TRBD1. The germline V gene encodes CDR1 SGHKS and CDR2 YYEKEE (reference sequence). The CDR3 is 14 amino acids. With V trimmed by 3 bases and J by 8 bases, 7 bases remained unmatched. The CDR3 region is CASSWGQGSGTQYF. DNA for the CDR3: TGTGCCAGCAGCTGGGGACAGGGTTCGGGTACGCAGTATTTT.

This clonotype was seen ten or more times. The V and J genes are TRBV6-5 and TRBJ2-1, with a possible D match to TRBD1 (6 bases). The germline V gene has CDR1 MNHEY and CDR2 SVGAGI. The CDR3 loop spans 16 amino acids. The V and J ends lost 10 bases and 0 bases respectively, with 19 bases between them. In nucleotides, the CDR3 is TGTGCCACCAACCTACAGGGTCCGAGCTCCTACAATGAGCAGTTCTTC. Translated, it gives CATNLQGPSSYNEQFF.

This clonotype came up many times. This chain links TRBV29-1 with TRBJ1-1, with D maybe TRBD1 (6 bases). CDR1 SQVTM and CDR2 ANQGSEA come from the germline V gene. The CDR3 loop spans 13 amino acids. This CDR3 reads CSAGGGLDTEAFF. CDR3 DNA: TGCAGTGCCGGAGGGGGGTTGGACACTGAAGCTTTCTTT.

The CDR3 region is CASSSSGGQSYEQYF. The CDR3 bases are TGTGCCAGCTCTTCGAGTGGGGGGCAGTCCTACGAGCAGTACTTC. This chain links TRBV18 with TRBJ2-7; either TRBD1 or TRBD2 may supply D (6 bases each). CDR1 is KGHSH, CDR2 LQKENI, per germline. The CDR3 is 15 amino acids. V was shortened by 6 bases and J by 1 base, with 16 bases between the two germline ends.

The sample holds many counts of this clonotype. The gene calls are TRBV6-1 and TRBJ2-7, with 10 positions matching TRBD2. Germline loops: CDR1 MNHNS, CDR2 SASEGT. The V gene end was trimmed by 5 bases and the J gene end by 3 bases; junction bases not matched to a gene: 7. CDR3 size: 15 residues. CDR3: CASSPKLAGYYEQYF. In DNA form, the CDR3 reads TGTGCCAGCAGTCCTAAACTAGCGGGGTACTACGAGCAGTACTTC.

The CDR3 protein is CASTTEVVTEAFF. CDR3 bases: TGTGCCAGCACCACTGAGGTGGTGACTGAAGCTTTCTTT. This chain links TRBV7-2 with TRBJ1-1; unclear D gene. V lost 7 bases to trimming and J lost 5 bases, with 14 bases between them. CDR3 size: 13 residues. Germline values: CDR1 SGHTA, CDR2 FQGNSA.

The rearrangement joins TRBV7-2 to TRBJ2-7, with a tentative D call TRBD1 (6 bases). Trimming pared 1 base from V and 2 bases from J, leaving 15 bases between. The CDR3 totals 16 residues. Germline CDR1 is SGHTA and CDR2 is FQGNSA. CDR3 amino acids: CASSLVGSTGTYEQYF. CDR3 bases: TGTGCCAGCAGCTTAGTAGGGTCGACAGGAACCTACGAGCAGTACTTC.

This clonotype was found many times. This chain connects TRBV29-1 to TRBJ2-7, with D possibly TRBD1 on 6 matching bases. The CDR3 is 13 amino acids. CDR1 and CDR2 from the germline V gene are SQVTM and ANQGSEA. The V and J ends lost 4 bases and 5 bases respectively, with 15 bases between them. The CDR3 here is CSVGQGLGDEQYF. The DNA of the CDR3 is TGCAGCGTTGGGCAGGGGTTAGGCGACGAGCAGTACTTC.

This clonotype was seen more than once but under ten times. The chain has TRBV7-2 and TRBJ2-1; no clear D gene. The ends were cut back, 1 base at V and 10 bases at J, with 14 bases in the middle. Germline lookup yields CDR1 SGHTA and CDR2 FQGNSA. This CDR3 is built from 14 residues. The CDR3 DNA sequence: TGTGCCAGCAGCTTAGGAACCCCCATTATCGAGCAGTTCTTC. As protein: CASSLGTPIIEQFF.

The chain combines TRBV10-3 with TRBJ2-1; 9 bases map to TRBD2. The J segment lost 6 bases and the V segment lost 2 bases, leaving 2 bases of the junction unmatched. The CDR3 spans 14 residues. Germline values: CDR1 ENHRY, CDR2 SYGVKD. CDR3 protein: CAISEAGGGNEQFF. DNA for the CDR3: TGTGCCATCAGTGAGGCGGGAGGGGGCAATGAGCAGTTCTTC.

This clonotype was detected many times. The rearrangement joins TRBV20-1 to TRBJ1-2; TRBD1 agrees at 7 bases. With 2 bases clipped from V and 5 bases from J, the junction kept 8 bases outside the gene matches. The length of the CDR3 is 14 residues. In germline, CDR1 is DFQATT, CDR2 SNEGSKA (reference sequence). The CDR3 here is CSARKPGTDYGYTF. The CDR3 region has the DNA TGCAGTGCTAGAAAACCCGGGACAGATTATGGCTACACCTTC.

This clonotype has ten or more counts. The chain recombines TRBV29-1 with TRBJ1-2; 9 bases match TRBD1. V shed 1 base and J 6 bases; nucleotides not matched to a gene: 6. The CDR3 is 14 amino acids. The germline V gene has CDR1 SQVTM and CDR2 ANQGSEA. The CDR3 DNA sequence: TGCAGCGTTGAAGGCGGGACAGGGTCCCATGGCTACACCTTC. This translates into CSVEGGTGSHGYTF.

This clonotype was observed many times. J is TRBJ2-4 and V is TRBV4-3; D uncertain. V was clipped by 1 base and J by 6 bases, with 7 bases between them. The CDR3 covers 13 residues. In germline, CDR1 is LGHNA, CDR2 YSLEER. The CDR3 spells CASSQAAGNIQYF. The CDR3 DNA is TGCGCCAGCAGCCAAGCTGCAGGAAACATTCAGTACTTC.

The sample holds many counts of this clonotype. CDR3 nucleotide sequence: TGTGCCAGCAAGCCCCGGGGTAGCGGGAGTCGAGAGACCCAGTACTTC. Protein product: CASKPRGSGSRETQYF. The V and J genes are TRBV6-1 and TRBJ2-5; 9 bases agree with TRBD2. V trimming: 7 bases; J trimming: 4 bases; junction bases outside the gene matches: 13. CDR1 is MNHNS, CDR2 SASEGT, per germline. This CDR3 is 16 amino acids long.